These T cell receptor beta chains were read from a single sample in a study of T cell responses to AZD1222 COVID-19 vaccine. Generated by immunoSEQ multiplex PCR, the TCRdb table keeps only in-frame clones and is missing some. This table holds 100,000 or so clones, 88% found once. The specimen was peripheral blood, collected on day 0 of AZD1222 vaccination. Receptors originate from an adult in good health. CDR3s include the opening cysteine and the closing phenylalanine or tryptophan. The D gene is left open where the match is weak. Clone size is not always given. Where it is, it says once, few, many or a class for expanded clones.

V gene	D gene	clone size	J gene	CDR3 DNA	CDR3 protein
TRBV4-3	TRBD1	NA	TRBJ2-7	TGCGCCAGCAGCCAAGATCCAGGACAGGGGGCAGACGAGCAGTACTTC	CASSQDPGQGADEQYF
TRBV24-1	NA	NA	TRBJ2-1	TGTGCCACCAGTGGGTTTTATGAGCAGTTCTTC	CATSGFYEQFF
TRBV30	NA	NA	TRBJ1-6	TGTGCCTGGAGTGTATTGGGCGGGAGGAATTCACCCCTCCACTTT	CAWSVLGGRNSPLHF
TRBV7-3	TRBD2	NA	TRBJ2-3	TGTGCCAGCAGCCCCACCGGGGGGAGTGTCAGTGTCGCGCAGTATTTT	CASSPTGGSVSVAQYF
TRBV6-5	NA	NA	TRBJ1-3	TGTGCCAGCCGATCTGATCCCACTCGGAGAAACACCATATATTTT	CASRSDPTRRNTIYF
TRBV4-3	NA	NA	TRBJ2-1	TGCGCCAGCAGCCAGGCTACCGGGCGCCGCTCCTACAATGAGCAGTTCTTC	CASSQATGRRSYNEQFF
TRBV10-3	TRBD1	once	TRBJ1-2	TGTGCCATCAGCCCCGGGGACAGACTAGGGACCCATGGCTACACCTTC	CAISPGDRLGTHGYTF
TRBV4-3	NA	few	TRBJ2-6	TGCGCCAGCAGCCAAGATGCCCCGCAGGGGGCCAACGTCCTGACTTTC	CASSQDAPQGANVLTF
TRBV5-6	NA	NA	TRBJ1-2	TGTGCCAGCAGCTTGGGGGCAGGATCCCCGGTCTGGGGCTACACCTTC	CASSLGAGSPVWGYTF
TRBV28	NA	NA	TRBJ1-5	TGTGCCAGCAGTTTATATAGCAATCAGCCCCAGCATTTT	CASSLYSNQPQHF
TRBV5-5	NA	NA	TRBJ1-2	TGTGCCAGCAGCTTCTCTCAGGGGAACTATGGCTACACCTTC	CASSFSQGNYGYTF
TRBV27	TRBD1	NA	TRBJ1-1	TGTGCCAGCAGCCCCGGGACAGGGGCCTCAAACACTGAAGCTTTCTTT	CASSPGTGASNTEAFF
TRBV6-5	TRBD1	NA	TRBJ1-5	TGTGCCAGCAGCCTTGACAGGGGCGAGGATCAGCCCCAGCATTTT	CASSLDRGEDQPQHF
TRBV3-1/TRBV3-2	NA	NA	TRBJ1-4	TGTGCCAGCAGCCGGAAGAGATACAGGACATCAACTAATGAAAAACTGTTTTTT	CASSRKRYRTSTNEKLFF
TRBV7-9	NA	NA	TRBJ1-5	TGTGCCAGCAGCCAGACAGGCTCCAATCAGCCCCAGCATTTT	CASSQTGSNQPQHF
TRBV7-8	NA	NA	TRBJ2-5	TGTGCCAGCAGCCGACGAGGGCCCGGGGAGACCCAGTACTTC	CASSRRGPGETQYF
TRBV12-3/TRBV12-4	NA	NA	TRBJ2-7	TGTGCCAGCAGCGGAACAGGGAACGAGCAGTACTTC	CASSGTGNEQYF
TRBV6-6	TRBD1	NA	TRBJ2-1	TGTGCCAGCAAAAGCGGACAGGGGGCCTACAATGAGCAGTTCTTC	CASKSGQGAYNEQFF
TRBV4-1	TRBD1	NA	TRBJ1-2	TGCGCCAGCAGCCAAATAGGGGGCCTCCCCTATGGCTACACCTTC	CASSQIGGLPYGYTF
TRBV18	NA	NA	TRBJ1-1	TGTGCCAGCTCATCAGGAGTATTAACAGATTTGAACACTGAAGCTTTCTTT	CASSSGVLTDLNTEAFF
TRBV5-4	TRBD1	NA	TRBJ1-5	TGTGCCAGCAGCTTGAGGGCGGGGACAGGGCATCAGCCCCAGCATTTT	CASSLRAGTGHQPQHF
TRBV10-3	NA	NA	TRBJ1-1	TGTGCCATCAGTGCGACAGAGATGAACACTGAAGCTTTCTTT	CAISATEMNTEAFF
TRBV5-5	NA	few	TRBJ2-3	TGTGCCAGCAGCCTAAGGTCTGCGACAGATACGCAGTATTTT	CASSLRSATDTQYF
TRBV6-5	NA	NA	TRBJ1-1	TGTGCCAGCAGTTACCGGTCACAGCTTATGAACACTGAAGCTTTCTTT	CASSYRSQLMNTEAFF
TRBV6-5	NA	NA	TRBJ1-6	TGTGCCAGCAGTTACTCAGGCCTTGGGGATAATTCACCCCTCCACTTT	CASSYSGLGDNSPLHF
TRBV19	TRBD1	NA	TRBJ1-5	TGTGCCAGTAGCCAGAACAGGGGGAATCAGCCCCAGCATTTT	CASSQNRGNQPQHF
TRBV29-1	NA	NA	TRBJ1-1	TGCAGCGTTGAAAGTTGGGGGAACACTGAAGCTTTCTTT	CSVESWGNTEAFF
TRBV2	TRBD1	NA	TRBJ1-4	TGTGCCAGCAGAGAGTCTCCTTTCGGGACAGGGAAGGAAAAACTGTTTTTT	CASRESPFGTGKEKLFF
TRBV27	NA	once	TRBJ2-3	TGTGCCAGCCGCACTAGCACAGATACGCAGTATTTT	CASRTSTDTQYF
TRBV3-1/TRBV3-2	TRBD2	NA	TRBJ2-7	TGTGCCAGCAGCCAAGAGGGGGGGAGCTACGAGCAGTACTTC	CASSQEGGSYEQYF
TRBV28	TRBD2	NA	TRBJ2-7	TGTGCCAGCAGTTTTCCCAGTAATAGCGGGAGGGCCGTGGGTGAGCAGTACTTC	CASSFPSNSGRAVGEQYF
TRBV2	TRBD2	NA	TRBJ2-3	TGTGCCAGCAGTGAGGAAGCGGGAGAGACAGATACGCAGTATTTT	CASSEEAGETDTQYF
TRBV5-4	NA	NA	TRBJ2-3	TGTGCCAGCAGCCTCCGGGGGGCGGGTACGCAGTATTTT	CASSLRGAGTQYF
TRBV11-3	NA	NA	TRBJ2-5	TGTGCCAGCAGCTTAGGAGCGACAGCACGGGTGGCCCAGTACTTC	CASSLGATARVAQYF
TRBV5-1	NA	NA	TRBJ2-2	TGCGCCAGCAGCTTGGACAGCTTGAACACCGGGGAGCTGTTTTTT	CASSLDSLNTGELFF
TRBV14	NA	NA	TRBJ2-7	TGTGCCAGCAGCCAAGGCCCCGGATTTTACGAGCAGTACTTC	CASSQGPGFYEQYF
TRBV15	TRBD1	NA	TRBJ1-1	TGTGCCACCAGCAGAGACTTTGACAGGGGGCCGCACACTGAAGCTTTCTTT	CATSRDFDRGPHTEAFF
TRBV28	NA	NA	TRBJ2-7	TGTGCCAGCCTCCAATTCGGTAGCGTGGACGAGCAGTACTTC	CASLQFGSVDEQYF
TRBV4-3	NA	NA	TRBJ1-1	TGCGCCAGCAGCTTCACCGTGATAGCTGAAGCTTTCTTT	CASSFTVIAEAFF
TRBV15	TRBD1	NA	TRBJ2-1	TGTGCCACCAGCAGGGATACAGGGGCAGGGGAGCAGTTCTTC	CATSRDTGAGEQFF
TRBV29-1	NA	NA	TRBJ1-2	TGCAGCGTGGGGGGGCTTAACTATGGCTACACCTTC	CSVGGLNYGYTF
TRBV2	NA	NA	TRBJ1-2	TGTGCCAAAACAGGACCCCGTGGCTACACCTTC	CAKTGPRGYTF
TRBV5-1	NA	NA	TRBJ2-3	TGCGCCAGCTGTAGGGCTTACGGCGCAGATACGCAGTATTTT	CASCRAYGADTQYF
TRBV7-9	NA	NA	TRBJ1-1	TGTGCCAGCAGCTTTAAATGGAACACTGAAGCTTTCTTT	CASSFKWNTEAFF
TRBV19	NA	NA	TRBJ1-3	TGTGCCAGTAGTATGGGGGGAGTATCCGGAAACACCATATATTTT	CASSMGGVSGNTIYF